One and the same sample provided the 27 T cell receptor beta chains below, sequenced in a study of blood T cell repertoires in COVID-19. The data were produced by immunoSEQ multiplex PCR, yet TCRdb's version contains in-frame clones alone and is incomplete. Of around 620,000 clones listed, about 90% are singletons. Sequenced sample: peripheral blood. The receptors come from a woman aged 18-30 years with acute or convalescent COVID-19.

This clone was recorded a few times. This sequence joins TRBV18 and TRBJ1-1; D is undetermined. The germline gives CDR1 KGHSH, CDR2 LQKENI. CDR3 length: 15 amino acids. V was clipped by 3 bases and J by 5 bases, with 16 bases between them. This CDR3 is CASSPVAGSSTEAFF. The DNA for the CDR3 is TGTGCCAGCTCACCTGTGGCGGGATCGAGTACTGAAGCTTTCTTT. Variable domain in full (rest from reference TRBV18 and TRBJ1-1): NAGVMQNPRHLVRRRGQEARLRCSPMKGHSHVYWYRQLPEEGLKFMVYLQKENIIDESGMPKERFSAEFPKEGPSILRIQQVVRGDSAAYFCASSPVAGSSTEAFFGQGTRLTVV.

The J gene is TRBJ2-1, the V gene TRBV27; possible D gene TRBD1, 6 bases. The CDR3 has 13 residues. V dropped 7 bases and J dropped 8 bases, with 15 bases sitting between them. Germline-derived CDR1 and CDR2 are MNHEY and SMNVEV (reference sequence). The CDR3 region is CASTPTGIDEQFF. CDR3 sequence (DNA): TGTGCCAGCACCCCTACAGGGATCGATGAGCAGTTCTTC.

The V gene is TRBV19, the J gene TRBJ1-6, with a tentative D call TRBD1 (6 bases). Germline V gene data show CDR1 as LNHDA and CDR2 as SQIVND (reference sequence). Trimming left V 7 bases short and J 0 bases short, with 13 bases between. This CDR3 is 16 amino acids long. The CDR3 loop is CASKGGESSYNSPLHF. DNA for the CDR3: TGTGCCAGTAAGGGGGGGGAGAGCTCCTATAATTCACCCCTCCACTTT. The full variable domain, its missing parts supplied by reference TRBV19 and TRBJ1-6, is DGGITQSPKYLFRKEGQNVTLSCEQNLNHDAMYWYRQDPGQGLRLIYYSQIVNDFQKGDIAEGYSVSREKKESFPLTVTSAQKNPTAFYLCASKGGESSYNSPLHFGNGTRLTVT.

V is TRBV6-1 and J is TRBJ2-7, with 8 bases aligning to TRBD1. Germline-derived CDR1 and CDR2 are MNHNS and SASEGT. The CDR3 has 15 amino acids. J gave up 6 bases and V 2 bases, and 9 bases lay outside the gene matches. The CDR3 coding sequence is TGTGCCAGCAGTGAAAGCGAGCCAGGGGGCGTCGAGCAGTACTTC. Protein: CASSESEPGGVEQYF.

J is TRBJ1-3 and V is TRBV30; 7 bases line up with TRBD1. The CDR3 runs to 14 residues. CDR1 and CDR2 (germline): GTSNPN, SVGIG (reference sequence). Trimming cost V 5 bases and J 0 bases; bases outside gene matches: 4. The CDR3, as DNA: TGTGCCTGGGCCGGGACAGTCTCTGGAAACACCATATATTTT. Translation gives CAWAGTVSGNTIYF.

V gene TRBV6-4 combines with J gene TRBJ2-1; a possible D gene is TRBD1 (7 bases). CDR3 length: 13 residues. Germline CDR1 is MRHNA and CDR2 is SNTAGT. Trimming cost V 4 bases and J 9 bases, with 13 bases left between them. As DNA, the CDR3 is TGTGCCAGCAGTGTAGGAGGGGACAGTGAGCAGTTCTTC. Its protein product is CASSVGGDSEQFF.

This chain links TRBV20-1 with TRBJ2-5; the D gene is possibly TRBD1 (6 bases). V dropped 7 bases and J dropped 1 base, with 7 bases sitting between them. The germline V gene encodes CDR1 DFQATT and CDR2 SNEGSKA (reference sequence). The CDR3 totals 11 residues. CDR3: CSGQVQETQYF. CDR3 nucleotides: TGCAGTGGACAGGTCCAAGAGACCCAGTACTTC.

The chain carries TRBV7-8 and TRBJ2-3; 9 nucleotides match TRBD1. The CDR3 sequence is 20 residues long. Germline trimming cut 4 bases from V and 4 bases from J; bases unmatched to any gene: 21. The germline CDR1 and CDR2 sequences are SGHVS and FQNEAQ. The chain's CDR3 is CASSSVGGWAGTGRSDTQYF. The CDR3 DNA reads TGTGCCAGCAGCTCCGTTGGGGGGTGGGCCGGGACAGGGCGATCAGATACGCAGTATTTT.

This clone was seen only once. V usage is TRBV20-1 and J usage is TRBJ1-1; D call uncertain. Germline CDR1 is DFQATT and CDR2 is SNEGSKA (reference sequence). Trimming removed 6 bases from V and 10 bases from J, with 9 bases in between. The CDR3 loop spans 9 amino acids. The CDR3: CSALEGAFF. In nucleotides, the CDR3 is TGCAGTGCACTCGAGGGAGCTTTCTTT.

DNA for the CDR3: TGCGCCAGCAACACCGGGGAGGGGACAGATACGCAGTATTTT. Protein sequence: CASNTGEGTDTQYF. This sequence joins TRBV5-1 and TRBJ2-3, with 7 bases that match TRBD2. The CDR3 runs 14 residues. Germline V lookup: CDR1 SGHRS, CDR2 YFSETQ. J lost 3 bases, V lost 6 bases, and 7 bases had no gene match.

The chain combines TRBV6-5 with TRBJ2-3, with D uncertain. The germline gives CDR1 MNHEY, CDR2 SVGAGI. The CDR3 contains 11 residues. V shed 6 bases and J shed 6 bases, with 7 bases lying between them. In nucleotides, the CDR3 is TGTGCCAGCAGGCTAGTGGATACGCAGTATTTT. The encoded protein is CASRLVDTQYF.

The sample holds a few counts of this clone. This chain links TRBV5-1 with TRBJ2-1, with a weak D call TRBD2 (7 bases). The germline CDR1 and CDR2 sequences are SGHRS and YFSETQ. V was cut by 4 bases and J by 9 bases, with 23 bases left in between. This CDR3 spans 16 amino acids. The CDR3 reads CASSLLGGLDVSEQFF. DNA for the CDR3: TGCGCCAGCAGCCTCCTGGGGGGGCTAGATGTAAGTGAGCAGTTCTTC.

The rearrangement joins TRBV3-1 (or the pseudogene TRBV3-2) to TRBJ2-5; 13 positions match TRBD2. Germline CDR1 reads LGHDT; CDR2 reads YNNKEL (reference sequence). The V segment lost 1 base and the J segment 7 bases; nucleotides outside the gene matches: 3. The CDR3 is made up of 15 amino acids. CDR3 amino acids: CASSQGLAGGGTQYF. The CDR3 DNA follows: TGTGCCAGCAGCCAAGGACTAGCGGGGGGTGGGACCCAGTACTTC.

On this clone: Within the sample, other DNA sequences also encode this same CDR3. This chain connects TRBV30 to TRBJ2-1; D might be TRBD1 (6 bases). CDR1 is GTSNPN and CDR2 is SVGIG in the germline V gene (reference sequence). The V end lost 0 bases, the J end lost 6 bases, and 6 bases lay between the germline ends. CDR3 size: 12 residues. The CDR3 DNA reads TGTGCCTGGAGTGTACAGGGCAATGAGCAGTTCTTC. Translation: CAWSVQGNEQFF. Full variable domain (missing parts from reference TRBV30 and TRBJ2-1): SQTIHQWPATLVQPVGSPLSLECTVEGTSNPNLYWYRQAAGRGLQLLFYSVGIGQISSEVPQNLSASRPQDRQFILSSKKLLLSDSGFYLCAWSVQGNEQFFGPGTRLTVL.

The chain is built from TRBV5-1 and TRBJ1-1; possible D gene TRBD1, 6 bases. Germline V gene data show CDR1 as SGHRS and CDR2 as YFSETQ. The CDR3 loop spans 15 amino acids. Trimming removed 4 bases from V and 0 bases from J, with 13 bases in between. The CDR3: CASSKSTGMNTEAFF. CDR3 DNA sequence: TGCGCCAGCAGCAAATCCACAGGGATGAACACTGAAGCTTTCTTT.

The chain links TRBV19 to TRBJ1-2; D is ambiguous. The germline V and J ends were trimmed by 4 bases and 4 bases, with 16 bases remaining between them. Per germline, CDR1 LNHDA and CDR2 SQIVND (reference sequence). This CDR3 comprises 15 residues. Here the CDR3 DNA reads TGTGCCAGTAGTAGAGATCACAATAGCTTCTATGGCTACACCTTC. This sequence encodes CASSRDHNSFYGYTF.

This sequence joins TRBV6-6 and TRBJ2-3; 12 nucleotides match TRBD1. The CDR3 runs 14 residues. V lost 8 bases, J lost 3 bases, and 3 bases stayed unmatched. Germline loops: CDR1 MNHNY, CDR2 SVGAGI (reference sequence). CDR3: CASRDRGQTDTQYF. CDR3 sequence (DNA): TGTGCCAGCCGGGACAGGGGGCAAACAGATACGCAGTATTTT.

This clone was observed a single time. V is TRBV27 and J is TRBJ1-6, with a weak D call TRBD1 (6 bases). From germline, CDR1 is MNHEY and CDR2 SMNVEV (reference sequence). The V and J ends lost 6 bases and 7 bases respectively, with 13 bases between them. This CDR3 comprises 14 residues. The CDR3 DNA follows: TGTGCCAGCAGCTCTACAGGGCCAAATTCACCCCTCCACTTT. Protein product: CASSSTGPNSPLHF.

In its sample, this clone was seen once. The CDR3 loop is CASSPNRGRGEKLFF. Written as DNA, the CDR3 is TGCGCCAGCAGCCCCAACCGTGGGAGAGGAGAAAAACTGTTTTTT. The J gene is TRBJ1-4, the V gene TRBV5-1; D not certain. V was clipped by 4 bases and J by 8 bases, with 18 bases between them. The CDR3 loop spans 15 amino acids. The germline gives CDR1 SGHRS, CDR2 YFSETQ.

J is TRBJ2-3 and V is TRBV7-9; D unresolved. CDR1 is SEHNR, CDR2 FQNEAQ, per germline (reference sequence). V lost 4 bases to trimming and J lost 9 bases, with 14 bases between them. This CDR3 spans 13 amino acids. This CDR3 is CASSSGSGETQYF. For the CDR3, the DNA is TGTGCCAGCAGCTCTGGGTCCGGAGAGACGCAGTATTTT.

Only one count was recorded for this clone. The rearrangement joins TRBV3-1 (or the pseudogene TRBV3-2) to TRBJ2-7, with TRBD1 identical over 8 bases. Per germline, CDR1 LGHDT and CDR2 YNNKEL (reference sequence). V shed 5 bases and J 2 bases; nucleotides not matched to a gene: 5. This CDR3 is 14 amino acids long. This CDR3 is CASSSGTGPYEQYF. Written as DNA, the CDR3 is TGTGCCAGCAGCTCCGGGACAGGCCCCTACGAGCAGTACTTC.

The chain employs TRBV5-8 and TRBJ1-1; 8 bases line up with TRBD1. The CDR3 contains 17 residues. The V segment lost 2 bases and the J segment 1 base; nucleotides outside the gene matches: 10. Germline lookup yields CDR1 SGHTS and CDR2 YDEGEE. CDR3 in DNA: TGTGCCAGCAGCTTAACGATAAGGGGACAGGAGAACACTGAAGCTTTCTTT. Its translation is CASSLTIRGQENTEAFF.

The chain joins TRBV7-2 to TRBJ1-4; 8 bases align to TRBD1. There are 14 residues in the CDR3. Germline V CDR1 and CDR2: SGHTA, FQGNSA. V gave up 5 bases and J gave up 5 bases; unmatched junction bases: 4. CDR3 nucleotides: TGTGCCAGCAGCCAGGGGGCAGGAAATGAAAAACTGTTTTTT. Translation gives CASSQGAGNEKLFF. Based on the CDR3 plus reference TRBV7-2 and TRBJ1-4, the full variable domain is GAGVSQSPSNKVTEKGKDVELRCDPISGHTALYWYRQSLGQGLEFLIYFQGNSAPDKSGLPSDRFSAERTGGSVSTLTIQRTQQEDSAVYLCASSQGAGNEKLFFGSGTQLSVL.

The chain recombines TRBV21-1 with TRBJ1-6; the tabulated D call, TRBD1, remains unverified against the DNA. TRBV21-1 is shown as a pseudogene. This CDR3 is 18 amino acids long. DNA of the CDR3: TGTGCCAGCAGCAAAGGACAGGGGAAGGGCCTTTATAATTCACCCCTCCACTTT. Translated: CASSKGQGKGLYNSPLHF.

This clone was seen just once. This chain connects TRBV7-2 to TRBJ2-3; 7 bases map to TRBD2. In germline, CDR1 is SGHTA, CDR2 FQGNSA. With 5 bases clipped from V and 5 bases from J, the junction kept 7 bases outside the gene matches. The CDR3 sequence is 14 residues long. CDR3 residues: CASSQTRGIDTQYF. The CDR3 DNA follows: TGTGCCAGCAGCCAAACGCGGGGGATAGATACGCAGTATTTT. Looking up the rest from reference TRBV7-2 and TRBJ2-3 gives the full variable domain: GAGVSQSPSNKVTEKGKDVELRCDPISGHTALYWYRQSLGQGLEFLIYFQGNSAPDKSGLPSDRFSAERTGGSVSTLTIQRTQQEDSAVYLCASSQTRGIDTQYFGPGTRLTVL.

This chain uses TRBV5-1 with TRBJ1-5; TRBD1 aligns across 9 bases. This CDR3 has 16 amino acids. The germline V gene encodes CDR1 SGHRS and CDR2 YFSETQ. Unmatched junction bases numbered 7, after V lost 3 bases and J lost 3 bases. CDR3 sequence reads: CASSWGDRESNQPQHF. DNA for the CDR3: TGCGCCAGCAGCTGGGGGGACAGGGAATCCAATCAGCCCCAGCATTTT. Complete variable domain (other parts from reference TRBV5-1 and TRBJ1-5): KAGVTQTPRYLIKTRGQQVTLSCSPISGHRSVSWYQQTPGQGLQFLFEYFSETQRNKGNFPGRFSGRQFSNSRSEMNVSTLELGDSALYLCASSWGDRESNQPQHFGDGTRLSIL.

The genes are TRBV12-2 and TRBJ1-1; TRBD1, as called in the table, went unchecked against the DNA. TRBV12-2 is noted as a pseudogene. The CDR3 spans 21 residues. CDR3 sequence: CASRLACPHQQLELTICEAFF. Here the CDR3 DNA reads TGTGCAAGTCGCTTAGCTTGCCCCCATCAACAGCTCGAGTTGACCATTTGTGAAGCTTTCTTT.